These 16 T cell receptor beta chains came from one sample sequenced in a study of T cells in localized non-small cell lung cancer. Libraries were prepared by immunoSEQ multiplex PCR; TCRdb keeps only in-frame clonotypes and omits some of them. Of 6,500 to 8,000 clones in the sample, approximately 43% are singletons; the top ten hold around 4%. Material: lymph node tissue, obtained before any cancer treatment. The receptors were sampled from a man aged 40 to 75 with stage I lung adenocarcinoma.

The genes are TRBV6-8 and TRBJ1-1; no clear D. Trimming shortened V by 5 bases and J by 2 bases, and 9 bases separated the two germline ends. The V gene's germline CDR1 is MNHGY and CDR2 SAAAGT. This CDR3 comprises 13 residues. CDR3 nucleotides: TGTGCCAGCAGTGAGAGCCTAAACACTGAAGCTTTCTTT. Translating it yields CASSESLNTEAFF.

The V call is TRBV29-1, the J call TRBJ2-2; 12 nucleotides align to TRBD2. Unmatched junction bases numbered 11, after V lost 7 bases and J lost 5 bases. The germline CDR1 and CDR2 sequences are SQVTM and ANQGSEA. CDR3 size: 16 residues. This CDR3 reads CSALPIGTSGTGELFF. CDR3 nucleotide sequence: TGCAGCGCCTTACCGATCGGGACTAGCGGGACCGGGGAGCTGTTTTTT.

This clone is categorized as medium-sized. V gene TRBV1 combines with J gene TRBJ2-1; TRBD2 is taken as the D call from the table, unchecked against the DNA. TRBV1 has pseudogene status. This CDR3 spans 15 amino acids. The CDR3 DNA reads TGCGCCAGCAGCCAAGATGGCGAGGCCTACAATGAGCAGTTCTTC. Its translation: CASSQDGEAYNEQFF.

This clone has just a few counts. The V call is TRBV11-3, the J call TRBJ1-1, with D perhaps TRBD1 (5 bases). The CDR3 length is 15 residues. Trimming cost V 5 bases and J 5 bases, with 18 bases left between them. In germline, CDR1 is SGHNT, CDR2 YENEEA. The CDR3 DNA reads TGTGCCAGCAGCGAACTAGGCCAGGGCAGAACTGAAGCTTTCTTT. Translated: CASSELGQGRTEAFF.

Remarks on this clone: Compared with germline, one end of the junction differs, possibly owing to a read error. The rearrangement links TRBV10-3 to TRBJ2-2; TRBD2 matches at 9 bases. Germline V gene sequence: CDR1 ENHRY, CDR2 SYGVKD. This CDR3 is built from 16 residues. In DNA form, the CDR3 reads TGTGCCAGCAGTGAGCAGCGGGAGGTTCAAACCGGGGAGCTGTTTTTT. Translating gives CASSEQREVQTGELFF.

The chain joins TRBV12-5 to TRBJ2-7; 12 bases fit TRBD2. This CDR3 contains 13 residues. The germline gives CDR1 LGHNT, CDR2 FRNRAP. The CDR3 coding sequence is TGTGCCAGCCTACCTAGCGGGAGGGCCGAGCAGTACTTC. It specifies CASLPSGRAEQYF.

The chain has TRBV14 and TRBJ1-6; D call uncertain. The germline CDR1 and CDR2 sequences are SGHDN and FVKESK. The CDR3 extends over 18 amino acids. V lost 1 base to trimming and J lost 8 bases, with 21 bases between them. The CDR3 region has the DNA TGTGCCAGCAGCCAAGGGTATAGCCTAAGAGGGAGTCATTCACCCCTCCACTTT. The encoded protein is CASSQGYSLRGSHSPLHF.

This clone was seen more than once but under ten times. This rearrangement joins TRBV9 to TRBJ2-5; D ambiguous. CDR3 length: 12 amino acids. CDR1 is SGDLS and CDR2 is YYNGEE in the germline V gene. Trimming took 5 bases from V and 4 from J, leaving 9 bases between them. The CDR3 region has the DNA TGTGCCAGCAGAGGGCAGATAGAGACCCAGTACTTC. Protein: CASRGQIETQYF. Using reference TRBV9 and TRBJ2-5 for the parts outside the CDR3, the full variable domain is DSGVTQTPKHLITATGQRVTLRCSPRSGDLSVYWYQQSLDQGLQFLIQYYNGEERAKGNILERFSAQQFPDLHSELNLSSLELGDSALYFCASRGQIETQYFGPGTRLLVL.

As DNA, the CDR3 is TGTGCCAGCAGCCCCGGTACCTACGAGCAGTACTTC. Its protein product is CASSPGTYEQYF. The rearrangement joins TRBV14 to TRBJ2-7; D unresolved. The CDR3 has 12 residues. Germline assignment: CDR1 SGHDN and CDR2 FVKESK. V shed 4 bases and J shed 2 bases, with 6 bases lying between them.

The chain recombines TRBV4-1 with TRBJ2-5; the D gene is possibly TRBD2 (5 bases). This CDR3 comprises 14 residues. Per the germline V gene, CDR1 is MGHRA and CDR2 is YSYEKL. V lost 3 bases and J 5 bases, leaving 13 bases between the germline ends. CDR3 in amino acids: CASSHVLERETQYF. As DNA, the CDR3 is TGCGCCAGCAGCCACGTATTAGAGCGGGAGACCCAGTACTTC.

This chain's CDR3 is CASSIDSYTQYF. The CDR3 nucleotides are TGTGCCAGTAGTATAGACAGCTATACGCAGTATTTT. The J gene is TRBJ2-3, the V gene TRBV19; unclear D gene. V was cut by 0 bases and J by 7 bases, with 5 bases left in between. The germline V gene encodes CDR1 LNHDA and CDR2 SQIVND (reference sequence). The CDR3 consists of 12 residues.

The V gene is TRBV19, the J gene TRBJ2-3; 11 positions match TRBD2. This CDR3 has 14 residues. V was clipped by 10 bases and J by 3 bases; unmatched bases: 6. Germline-derived CDR1 and CDR2 are LNHDA and SQIVND (reference sequence). The CDR3 sequence is CAILAGVSTDTQYF. The CDR3 region has the DNA TGTGCCATACTAGCGGGGGTTTCTACAGATACGCAGTATTTT.

This chain joins TRBV28 and TRBJ2-7; D possibly corresponds to TRBD2 (6 bases). Germline values: CDR1 MDHEN, CDR2 SYDVKM. The V gene lost 6 bases and the J gene lost 7 bases, with 16 bases spanning the gap. The CDR3 consists of 13 residues. The CDR3 loop reads CASRAGGRVEQYF. The CDR3 DNA follows: TGTGCCAGCAGGGCCGGGGGAAGGGTGGAGCAGTACTTC.

The chain is built from TRBV29-1 and TRBJ1-1, with 9 bases fitting TRBD1. After removal of 8 bases from V and 3 bases from J, the junction contained 4 bases not matched to a gene. CDR3 length: 12 residues. In germline, CDR1 is SQVTM, CDR2 ANQGSEA. The CDR3 region is CSSGQGDTEAFF. The CDR3 DNA sequence: TGCAGCTCGGGACAGGGAGACACTGAAGCTTTCTTT.

The rearrangement uses TRBV14 and TRBJ1-4; D gene ambiguous. Germline-derived CDR1 and CDR2 are SGHDN and FVKESK. The CDR3 is 17 amino acids. V lost 0 bases and J lost 0, with 11 bases in between. CDR3 region: CASSQDRGSATNEKLFF. CDR3 sequence (DNA): TGTGCCAGCAGCCAAGATCGAGGGTCCGCAACTAATGAAAAACTGTTTTTT.

In this sample, this clone turned up a few times. The rearrangement links TRBV11-3 to TRBJ1-2; D is uncertain. V was cut by 3 bases and J by 0 bases, with 11 bases left in between. CDR3 size: 15 residues. Germline-derived CDR1 and CDR2 are SGHNT and YENEEA. DNA for the CDR3: TGTGCCAGCAGCTTGGCTGGGGAAGCTAACTATGGCTACACCTTC. Amino acid sequence: CASSLAGEANYGYTF.